Following are 21 T cell receptor beta chains from one sample sequenced in a study of early T cells in non-severe SARS-CoV-2 infection. TCRdb analysed the 5' RACE reads with MiXCR anew, one entry per CDR3 protein. The data show more than 90,000 distinct CDR3 sequences, 13% seen once. The sample comprised whole blood. Receptors were obtained from an adult who was a healthcare worker with PCR-confirmed SARS-CoV-2 infection or an uninfected control (not recorded which).

This chain uses TRBV6-5 with TRBJ2-5; D perhaps matches TRBD1 (5 bases). The V end was cut by 6 bases, the J end by 0 bases, with 8 bases between. CDR3 size: 13 residues. Germline CDR1 and CDR2: MNHEY and SVGAGI. CDR3 region: CASRDTNQETQYF. In nucleotides, the CDR3 is TGTGCCAGCAGGGACACCAACCAAGAGACCCAGTACTTC.

The chain combines TRBV29-1 with TRBJ2-1; 9 positions match TRBD2. CDR3 length equals 18 residues. V dropped 7 bases and J dropped 6; count of bases not matched to a gene: 22. The germline gives CDR1 SQVTM, CDR2 ANQGSEA. In DNA form, the CDR3 reads TGCAGCGCCGCGGTGGCTAGCGGGGCTGGAGGTGATGTCAATGAGCAGTTCTTC. As protein: CSAAVASGAGGDVNEQFF.

This clonotype occurred a few times. The chain links TRBV12-3 or TRBV12-4 to TRBJ1-5; the match to TRBD1 covers 8 bases. This CDR3 is built from 13 residues. Unmatched junction bases numbered 3, after V lost 5 bases and J lost 6 bases. CDR3 nucleotide sequence: TGTGCCAGCAGTCCAGGGGGCGTTCAGCCCCAGCATTTT. It codes for CASSPGGVQPQHF.

The chain joins TRBV29-1 to TRBJ2-5; 9 bases map to TRBD2. The CDR3 length is 14 residues. CDR1 and CDR2 (germline): SQVTM, ANQGSEA. V shed 5 bases, J shed 1 base, and the junction held 5 bases outside the gene matches. The CDR3 protein is CSVLLAGLQETQYF. As DNA, the CDR3 is TGCAGCGTTTTGCTAGCGGGGCTCCAAGAGACCCAGTACTTC.

The rearrangement uses TRBV7-6 and TRBJ1-5; D ambiguous. Trimming removed 6 bases at V and 2 bases at J, with 17 bases between. Germline CDR1 and CDR2: SGHVS and FNYEAQ. The CDR3 consists of 16 residues. CDR3 in amino acids: CASSRGPQWGNQPQHF. The CDR3 DNA follows: TGTGCCAGCAGTCGAGGGCCTCAATGGGGCAATCAGCCCCAGCATTTT. Filled out from reference TRBV7-6 and TRBJ1-5, the complete variable domain reads GAGVSQSPRYKVTKRGQDVALRCDPISGHVSLYWYRQALGQGPEFLTYFNYEAQQDKSGLPNDRFSAERPEGSISTLTIQRTEQRDSAMYRCASSRGPQWGNQPQHFGDGTRLSIL.

This clonotype was observed at least ten times. V gene TRBV7-9 combines with J gene TRBJ2-2; D gene unclear. Germline CDR1 reads SEHNR; CDR2 reads FQNEAQ (reference sequence). The CDR3 loop spans 15 amino acids. V lost 1 base to trimming and J lost 0 bases, with 6 bases between them. Written as DNA, the CDR3 is TGTGCCAGCAGCTTAGTACATCCGAACACCGGGGAGCTGTTTTTT. Its protein is CASSLVHPNTGELFF.

On this clonotype itself: It may be a read error: a sequence one base away is much more abundant. The rearrangement links TRBV19 to TRBJ2-3; TRBD1 or TRBD2 may be the D gene (5 bases each). Germline-derived CDR1 and CDR2 are LNHDA and SQIVND (reference sequence). There are 15 residues in the CDR3. CDR3 protein: CASSPIGANSDTQCF. The CDR3 coding sequence is TGTGCCAGTAGTCCCATCGGGGCGAATTCAGATACGCAGTGTTTT.

This clonotype was seen at least ten times. This chain connects TRBV10-3 to TRBJ2-1, with TRBD1 identical over 10 bases. Germline V gene sequence: CDR1 ENHRY, CDR2 SYGVKD. The CDR3 is made up of 14 amino acids. V shed 9 bases, J shed 3 bases, and the junction held 5 bases outside the gene matches. CDR3 coding DNA: TGTGCCATAAAGGGACAGGGGTTCTACAATGAGCAGTTCTTC. It codes for CAIKGQGFYNEQFF.

This clonotype was observed a few times. Here the CDR3 DNA reads TGTGCCAGCAGTTTTGGGACAGGGGGCTCGATTGAGCAGTTCTTC. Translation: CASSFGTGGSIEQFF. The rearrangement links TRBV12-3 or TRBV12-4 to TRBJ2-1; 12 nucleotides line up with TRBD1. The junction had 6 bases not matched to a gene; V was cut back by 3 bases and J by 9 bases. CDR3 size: 15 residues.

The V call is TRBV5-4, the J call TRBJ2-2; D is unclear. With 0 bases removed from V and 4 bases from J, the gap between germline ends came to 13 bases. Germline V lookup: CDR1 SGHNT, CDR2 YYREEE (reference sequence). The CDR3 extends over 16 amino acids. The CDR3 region has the DNA TGTGCCAGCAGCTTGGCGTCGTTAGCAGTCACCGGGGAGCTGTTTTTT. This gives the protein CASSLASLAVTGELFF. Using reference TRBV5-4 and TRBJ2-2 for the parts outside the CDR3, the full variable domain is ETGVTQSPTHLIKTRGQQVTLRCSSQSGHNTVSWYQQALGQGPQFIFQYYREEENGRGNFPPRFSGLQFPNYSSELNVNALELDDSALYLCASSLASLAVTGELFFGEGSRLTVL.

This clonotype was recorded many times. The V gene is TRBV29-1, the J gene TRBJ2-7; 10 nucleotides agree with TRBD1. Germline V gives CDR1 SQVTM, CDR2 ANQGSEA. J gave up 4 bases and V 4 bases, and 7 bases lay outside the gene matches. This CDR3 has 14 residues. The CDR3 nucleotides read TGCAGCGTTGGGCCGACAGGGGGCCCGTACGAGCAGTACTTC. Translating gives CSVGPTGGPYEQYF.

This chain connects TRBV5-4 to TRBJ2-5; maybe TRBD2 (6 bases). CDR3 length: 17 residues. The ends were cut back, 0 bases at V and 2 bases at J, with 17 bases in the middle. Germline V lookup: CDR1 SGHNT, CDR2 YYREEE (reference sequence). CDR3 amino acids: CASSLGIREAVQETQYF. The CDR3 nucleotides read TGTGCCAGCAGCTTGGGTATTAGGGAGGCAGTTCAAGAGACCCAGTACTTC.

Concerning this clonotype: Here the CDR3 omits its conserved ending phenylalanine or tryptophan, so a read error is the likely source. The J gene is TRBJ2-7, the V gene TRBV20-1, with D possibly matching TRBD2 (5 bases). Germline values: CDR1 DFQATT, CDR2 SNEGSKA (reference sequence). This CDR3 has 13 residues. V was pared by 6 bases and J by 0 bases, with 12 bases between. The CDR3 sequence is CSARFRDSYEQYS. In DNA, the CDR3 is TGCAGTGCCCGTTTCCGGGACTCCTACGAGCAGTACTCC.

This clonotype was observed a single time. The chain couples TRBV2 to TRBJ1-5; D not resolved. The V end lost 5 bases, the J end lost 10 bases, and 15 bases lay between the germline ends. The CDR3 totals 13 residues. Germline V CDR1 and CDR2: SNHLY, FYNNEI. CDR3 residues: CASSQDPGAPQHF. Here the CDR3 DNA reads TGTGCCAGCAGTCAGGACCCGGGTGCTCCCCAGCATTTT.

This clonotype was observed a handful of times. The chain is built from TRBV6-6 and TRBJ1-2, with TRBD1 identical over 8 bases. V shed 5 bases, J shed 5 bases, and the junction held 16 bases outside the gene matches. The CDR3 has 17 residues. Germline values: CDR1 MNHNY, CDR2 SVGAGI (reference sequence). CDR3 nucleotides: TGTGCCAGCAGTAAAGCACCGGGACAGGAGAAAAAATATGGCTACACCTTC. This sequence encodes CASSKAPGQEKKYGYTF.

In this sample, this clonotype turned up many times. The chain employs TRBV2 and TRBJ2-5, with D perhaps TRBD2 (6 bases). The germline V gene encodes CDR1 SNHLY and CDR2 FYNNEI. The germline V and J ends were trimmed by 4 bases and 2 bases, with 14 bases remaining between them. The CDR3 length is 15 residues. In DNA, the CDR3 is TGTGCCAGCAGTGTAGCGGCAAGCACTCAAGAGACCCAGTACTTC. Its protein product is CASSVAASTQETQYF. Full variable domain (outside the CDR3, taken from reference TRBV2 and TRBJ2-5): EPEVTQTPSHQVTQMGQEVILRCVPISNHLYFYWYRQILGQKVEFLVSFYNNEISEKSEIFDDQFSVERPDGSNFTLKIRSTKLEDSAMYFCASSVAASTQETQYFGPGTRLLVL.

The V gene is TRBV28, the J gene TRBJ2-3; 11 nucleotides align to TRBD2. CDR3 length: 16 amino acids. V shed 4 bases and J 4 bases; nucleotides not matched to a gene: 7. In germline, CDR1 is MDHEN, CDR2 SYDVKM. The chain's CDR3 is CASSYSGGAGPDTQYF. CDR3 DNA: TGTGCCAGCAGTTATAGCGGGGGGGCCGGGCCAGATACGCAGTATTTT.

This clonotype was seen at least ten times. J is TRBJ1-1 and V is TRBV6-5; no firm D call. CDR1 MNHEY and CDR2 SVGAGI come from the germline V gene. CDR3 length equals 15 residues. Trimming removed 4 bases at V and 0 bases at J, with 12 bases between. CDR3 nucleotide sequence: TGTGCCAGCAGTTTCGCTCGCCTCATGAACACTGAAGCTTTCTTT. This translates into CASSFARLMNTEAFF.

There are many counts of this clonotype. V usage is TRBV7-9 and J usage is TRBJ1-1; D not resolved. Trimming left V 4 bases short and J 10 bases short, with 13 bases between. CDR3 length: 12 residues. The germline V gene encodes CDR1 SEHNR and CDR2 FQNEAQ (reference sequence). The CDR3 DNA follows: TGTGCCAGCAGCTCTATAACCTCGGGAGCTTTCTTT. Protein: CASSSITSGAFF.

This clonotype appeared many times. The genes are TRBV7-2 and TRBJ1-5; TRBD1 matches 11 bases. From germline, CDR1 is SGHTA and CDR2 FQGNSA. The CDR3 contains 17 residues. V was pared by 1 base and J by 1 base, with 3 bases of the junction left unmatched. The CDR3 nucleotides are TGTGCCAGCAGCTTAGGGACAGGGGGCTTGAGCAATCAGCCCCAGCATTTT. Its protein is CASSLGTGGLSNQPQHF.

This clonotype was detected many times. The chain joins TRBV3-1 to TRBJ2-7; 8 nucleotides match TRBD1. This CDR3 has 15 residues. V lost 1 base and J lost 5; bases outside the gene matches: 7. CDR1 is LGHDT and CDR2 is YNNKEL in the germline V gene (reference sequence). The CDR3 here is CASSQVDRGVNEQYF. The CDR3 DNA reads TGTGCCAGCAGCCAAGTCGACAGGGGAGTAAACGAGCAGTACTTC.